A selection of T cell receptor beta chains follows, all from one sample in a study of shared clonotypes between healthy human individuals. Only in-frame clones appear in the TCRdb table, and some are missing; sequencing was by immunoSEQ multiplex PCR. This table has about 2.2 million clones, 90% to 95% appearing once. The specimen sequenced was naive CD8+ T cells from PBMCs. The receptor set was obtained from a man in his late teens or twenties in good health. Some clones in this sample may be carry-over from other donors' samples. CDR3s include the opening cysteine and the closing phenylalanine or tryptophan. D genes are given only for firm matches. Rows give clone size only sometimes, using once, few, many, or a class for an expanded clone.

v_call	d_call	clone_size	j_call	cdr3_nt	cdr3_aa
TRBV5-6	NA	once	TRBJ1-5	TGTGCCAGCAGCTTGGGTGGGCCACTTCTTAGCAATCAGCCCCAGCATTTT	CASSLGGPLLSNQPQHF
TRBV11-3	TRBD2	NA	TRBJ2-3	TGTGCCAGCAGCGACCGGCTGACTAGCGGAGGCGGAGATACGCAGTATTTT	CASSDRLTSGGGDTQYF
TRBV6-4	NA	NA	TRBJ1-5	TGTGCCAGCAGTGACTCGACCATTCCGCCCCAGCATTTT	CASSDSTIPPQHF
TRBV9	NA	once	TRBJ2-1	TGTGCCAGCAGCATTGTACAGGGACCCTCCTACAATGAGCAGTTCTTC	CASSIVQGPSYNEQFF
TRBV29-1	TRBD1	NA	TRBJ2-7	TGCAGCGTTGCGACAGGGTTACACTACGAGCAGTACTTC	CSVATGLHYEQYF
TRBV27	NA	few	TRBJ1-1	TGTGCCAGCAGTTTACCAGGGAACACTGAAGCTTTCTTT	CASSLPGNTEAFF
TRBV5-1	NA	NA	TRBJ2-7	TGCGCCAGCAGCTTGGTAGGGAACGAGCAGTACTTC	CASSLVGNEQYF
TRBV5-1	TRBD2	NA	TRBJ2-7	TGCGCCAGCAGCTTGGCCGCTCTAGCGGGAGCCCTTAACTACGAGCAGTACTTC	CASSLAALAGALNYEQYF
TRBV4-1	NA	once	TRBJ1-2	TGCGCCAGCAGCCAAGAGAAGCTCGGTGGCTACACCTTC	CASSQEKLGGYTF
TRBV19	NA	NA	TRBJ2-7	TGTGCCAGTAGTCGGGCAGCCGGCTACGAGCAGTACTTC	CASSRAAGYEQYF
TRBV27	NA	NA	TRBJ2-1	TGTGCCAGCAACGTCAGCCCCGGCAGTGGCCACAATGAGCAGTTCTTC	CASNVSPGSGHNEQFF
TRBV7-2	NA	NA	TRBJ2-7	TGTGCCAGCAGCTTGGACCTTGGGTGGGAGCAGTACTTC	CASSLDLGWEQYF
TRBV2	NA	NA	TRBJ1-2	TGTGCCAGCAGGAGTACCGGGACAAATCCTAACTATGGCTACACCTTC	CASRSTGTNPNYGYTF
TRBV28	TRBD1	once	TRBJ1-1	TGTGCCAGCAGTTTATTCCGACAGGGCAGCGCTGAAGCTTTCTTT	CASSLFRQGSAEAFF
TRBV15	NA	NA	TRBJ1-5	TGTGCCACCAGCAGGAGGGACCCAAGTCAGCCCCAGCATTTT	CATSRRDPSQPQHF
TRBV27	NA	NA	TRBJ2-1	TGTGCCAGCAGGATTAAGGAGGGAACCTACAATGAGCAGTTCTTC	CASRIKEGTYNEQFF
TRBV28	NA	NA	TRBJ2-3	TGTGCCAGCAGCGAAATCGGAGATACGCAGTATTTT	CASSEIGDTQYF
TRBV9	TRBD1	NA	TRBJ2-7	TGTGCCAGCAGCGCTGGACAGGGTAGGTACGAGCAGTACTTC	CASSAGQGRYEQYF
TRBV11-1	NA	NA	TRBJ1-1	TGTGCCAGCAGCTTATGGTATGGCAGCTTAGAAGCTTTCTTT	CASSLWYGSLEAFF
TRBV19	NA	NA	TRBJ1-4	TGTGCCAGTAGTATAGTGCGCTGGGCTAATGAAAAACTGTTTTTT	CASSIVRWANEKLFF
TRBV27	TRBD1	once	TRBJ1-1	TGTGCCAGCAGTTTGAGGGAAAGGACAGGGAACACTGAAGCTTTCTTT	CASSLRERTGNTEAFF
TRBV9	NA	NA	TRBJ2-2	TGTGCCAGCAGCCCCACAGGTACGAACACCGGGGAGCTGTTTTTT	CASSPTGTNTGELFF
TRBV6-5	NA	NA	TRBJ2-5	TGTGCCAGCAGTTACTCAGGCTACCAAGAGACCCAGTACTTC	CASSYSGYQETQYF
TRBV6-4	NA	NA	TRBJ2-7	TGTGCCAGCATCGACCCCAATAGGCCAAAGCACGAGCAGTACTTC	CASIDPNRPKHEQYF
TRBV9	NA	NA	TRBJ2-7	TGTGCCAGCAGCGTAGTCCCGGGAACGGGGAACGAGCAGTACTTC	CASSVVPGTGNEQYF
TRBV6-1	NA	NA	TRBJ1-1	TGTGCCAGCAACAGGCAGGGGCGGACTGAAGCTTTCTTT	CASNRQGRTEAFF
TRBV28	NA	NA	TRBJ2-7	TGTGCCAGCAGTCTGGGAGTCTACGAGCAGTACTTC	CASSLGVYEQYF
TRBV2	TRBD2	NA	TRBJ2-1	TGTGCCAGCAGTGAACAATGGGGACTAGCGGGCAATGAGCAGTTCTTC	CASSEQWGLAGNEQFF
TRBV12-5	NA	NA	TRBJ1-1	TGTGCTAGTGGCTGGGGTCAGAACACTGAAGCTTTCTTT	CASGWGQNTEAFF
TRBV12-2	NA	NA	TRBJ2-1	TGTGCAAGTCGCTTAGCGCCGGGCTTACCGGTCGGTGAGCAGTTCTTC	CASRLAPGLPVGEQFF
TRBV5-4	TRBD1	NA	TRBJ1-2	TGTGCCAGCAGCTGGACAGGGGGCGATGGCTACACCTTC	CASSWTGGDGYTF
TRBV28	NA	NA	TRBJ2-1	TGTGCCAGCAGTGCCATATTCCCTAGTGAGCAGTTCTTC	CASSAIFPSEQFF
TRBV19	NA	NA	TRBJ2-7	TGTGCCAGTAGTATTACGGGGGTCTACGAGCAGTACTTC	CASSITGVYEQYF
TRBV7-2	NA	NA	TRBJ1-2	TGTGCCAGCAGCTTAGCAACGTCGGGCTATGGCTACACCTTC	CASSLATSGYGYTF
TRBV6-9	NA	NA	TRBJ2-4	TGTGCCAAACGAGGACCGAAGGGCGGAGGGGCCAAAAACATTCAGTACTTC	CAKRGPKGGGAKNIQYF
TRBV28	TRBD2	NA	TRBJ2-7	TGTGCCAGCAGTTTCTGGACTAGCGGCTACGAGCAGTACTTC	CASSFWTSGYEQYF
TRBV7-8	NA	once	TRBJ2-7	TGTGCCAGCAGCTTAGGCGGGCTTACCTACGAGCAGTACTTC	CASSLGGLTYEQYF
TRBV2	TRBD1	NA	TRBJ1-2	TGTGCCAGCAGTGAATACACAGGGGCCCAACTCTATGGCTACACCTTC	CASSEYTGAQLYGYTF
TRBV6-5	NA	NA	TRBJ2-1	TGTGCCAGCAGTTACTCTAAAAGCTACAATGAGCAGTTCTTC	CASSYSKSYNEQFF
TRBV7-9	NA	NA	TRBJ2-3	TGTGCCGGCCAAGAGAGAGGGGCAGATACGCAGTATTTT	CAGQERGADTQYF
TRBV6-1	NA	NA	TRBJ1-2	TGTGCCAGCAGTGAGGCCTACAGGGATGGCTACACCTTC	CASSEAYRDGYTF
TRBV27	TRBD1	NA	TRBJ2-7	TGTGCCAGCAGTTGGACCCGGGACAGCAACTACGAGCAGTACTTC	CASSWTRDSNYEQYF
TRBV9	NA	NA	TRBJ2-5	TGTGCCAGCAGCTCCGGAGCGGGCACCCGCCAAGAGACCCAGTACTTC	CASSSGAGTRQETQYF
TRBV6-1	NA	once	TRBJ2-3	TGTGCCAGCAGTCCCTCCTATGGCCTGCTAGATACGCAGTATTTT	CASSPSYGLLDTQYF
TRBV27	NA	NA	TRBJ1-5	TGTGCCAGCAGTTTAAGTCTCTATCAGCCCCAGCATTTT	CASSLSLYQPQHF
TRBV7-9	NA	once	TRBJ2-7	TGTGCCAGCAGCTTAGAGGGGGGTAGGTACGAGCAGTACTTC	CASSLEGGRYEQYF
TRBV4-1	NA	NA	TRBJ2-5	TGCGCCAGCAGCCAAGAATGGGGGACCTCGGCGAACCAGTACTTC	CASSQEWGTSANQYF
TRBV14	TRBD2	NA	TRBJ2-7	TGTGCCAGCAGCCAGGACCTCCTAGCGGGCGAGCAGTACTTC	CASSQDLLAGEQYF
TRBV10-3	TRBD2	NA	TRBJ2-2	TGTGCCATCAGTGAGTCACGACTAGCGGGAGTGTGGCCCGGGGAGCTGTTTTTT	CAISESRLAGVWPGELFF
TRBV7-8	TRBD1	NA	TRBJ2-1	TGTGCCAGCAGCCCAAGACAGGGACGTAATGAGCAGTTCTTC	CASSPRQGRNEQFF
TRBV29-1	TRBD2	NA	TRBJ2-1	TGCAGCGTTTTGTTTGGACTAGCGGTAACCTACAATGAGCAGTTCTTC	CSVLFGLAVTYNEQFF
TRBV29-1	NA	NA	TRBJ2-7	TGCAGCGTTGAAGTTCAGAGGGGGAACTACGAGCAGTACTTC	CSVEVQRGNYEQYF
TRBV30	NA	NA	TRBJ2-7	TGTGCCTGGATCCAGGGAGGCGAGCAGTACTTC	CAWIQGGEQYF
TRBV5-1	NA	NA	TRBJ2-5	TGCGCCAGCAGCTCTCCGGGACAAGCCAAGGCCCAGTACTTC	CASSSPGQAKAQYF